These T cell receptor beta chains were read from a single sample in a study. TCRdb recomputed calls from the multiplex PCR reads with MiXCR, one row per CDR3 protein. The table records hundreds of distinct CDR3 sequences, less than 5% of them present only once. Material: Tregs sorted from blood. Receptor source: a female donor with breast cancer. Each CDR3 is given with its conserved first and last residue. A D gene is named only where the DNA matches it firmly. Size is stated as once, few, many, or a class for an expanded clone.

TRBJ1-2,TRBV12-3/TRBV12-4,medium-sized,-,CASSLSPLYGYTF,TGTGCCAGCAGTTTATCCCCTCTATATGGCTACACCTTC
TRBJ1-2,TRBV12-3/TRBV12-4,medium-sized,-,CASSERRRNYGYTF,TGTGCCAGCAGCGAACGCAGGCGGAACTATGGCTACACCTTC
TRBJ1-2,TRBV12-3/TRBV12-4,medium-sized,-,CASSFPGNYGYTF,TGTGCCAGCAGTTTCCCAGGAAACTATGGCTACACCTTC
TRBJ1-2,TRBV12-3/TRBV12-4,many,-,CASSLAGQKPGAGYTF,TGTGCCAGCAGTTTAGCGGGCCAAAAGCCAGGGGCTGGCTACACCTTC
TRBJ1-2,TRBV12-3/TRBV12-4,many,-,CASSLWSAYGYTF,TGTGCCAGCAGTTTATGGTCAGCTTATGGCTACACCTTC
TRBJ1-2,TRBV12-3/TRBV12-4,large,TRBD1,CASSLETGPTNYGYTF,TGTGCCAGCAGTCTAGAGACAGGGCCGACTAACTATGGCTACACCTTC
TRBJ1-2,TRBV12-3/TRBV12-4,large,-,CASSPNFYGYTF,TGTGCCAGCAGCCCCAACTTCTATGGCTACACCTTC
TRBJ1-2,TRBV12-3/TRBV12-4,large,-,CASSFQGQPYGYTF,TGTGCCAGCAGTTTTCAGGGGCAACCCTATGGCTACACCTTC
TRBJ1-2,TRBV12-3/TRBV12-4,medium-sized,-,CASSPGPWDGYTF,TGTGCCAGCAGTCCTGGACCATGGGATGGCTACACCTTC
TRBJ1-2,TRBV12-3/TRBV12-4,large,-,CATLDEGYTF,TGTGCCACCCTCGATGAAGGCTACACCTTC
TRBJ1-2,TRBV12-3/TRBV12-4,few,TRBD1,CASSQDRERGYTF,TGTGCCAGCAGCCAGGACAGGGAACGCGGCTACACCTTC
TRBJ1-2,TRBV12-3/TRBV12-4,large,-,CASSPYSREYTF,TGTGCCAGCAGTCCCTACTCCAGGGAATACACCTTC
TRBJ1-2,TRBV12-3/TRBV12-4,medium-sized,-,CASRQRTASYGYTF,TGTGCCAGCAGACAACGGACAGCCAGCTATGGCTACACCTTC
TRBJ1-2,TRBV12-3/TRBV12-4,many,-,CASQDNYGYTF,TGTGCCAGTCAGGATAACTATGGCTACACCTTC
TRBJ1-2,TRBV12-3/TRBV12-4,large,TRBD1,CASSLTGDYGYTF,TGTGCCAGCAGTTTAACAGGGGACTATGGCTACACCTTC
TRBJ1-2,TRBV12-3/TRBV12-4,medium-sized,-,CASSFTENYGYTF,TGTGCCAGCAGTTTTACAGAGAACTATGGCTACACCTTC
TRBJ1-2,TRBV12-3/TRBV12-4,many,-,CASSFQGNYGYTF,TGTGCCAGCAGTTTTCAAGGAAACTATGGCTACACCTTC
TRBJ1-2,TRBV12-3/TRBV12-4,many,TRBD1,CASSLDRANYGYTF,TGTGCCAGCAGTTTGGACAGGGCTAACTATGGCTACACCTTC
TRBJ1-2,TRBV12-3/TRBV12-4,medium-sized,-,CASSLGSGYTF,TGTGCCAGCAGTTTGGGGTCCGGCTACACCTTC
TRBJ1-2,TRBV12-3/TRBV12-4,medium-sized,-,CASSLESRNANYGYTF,TGTGCCAGCAGTTTAGAGTCCAGGAATGCTAACTATGGCTACACCTTC